Following are 28 T cell receptor beta chains from one sample sequenced in a study of T cell responses to AZD1222 COVID-19 vaccine. Some clones are missing from TCRdb's copy, which holds only in-frame ones; the method was immunoSEQ multiplex PCR. The sample includes about 140,000 clones, 89% seen only once; the top ten take under 3.5%. The sequences come from peripheral blood, collected on day 0 of AZD1222 vaccination. The receptors come from an adult in good health.

The chain links TRBV25-1 to TRBJ2-1; TRBD2 aligns across 10 bases. This CDR3 has 15 amino acids. Trimming at V came to 2 bases and at J to 6 bases, leaving 4 bases not matched to a gene. Germline CDR1 and CDR2: MGHDK and SYGVNS. The CDR3 sequence is CASSELAGEVNEQFF. CDR3 DNA: TGTGCCAGCAGTGAACTAGCGGGGGAGGTCAATGAGCAGTTCTTC.

The CDR3 region is CASSYSWDRENQPQHF. CDR3 bases: TGTGCCAGCAGTTATTCCTGGGACCGAGAAAATCAGCCCCAGCATTTT. The V gene is TRBV6-5, the J gene TRBJ1-5, with a possible D match to TRBD1 (5 bases). Germline CDR1 is MNHEY and CDR2 is SVGAGI. Between the trimmed V and J ends, which lost 3 bases and 4 bases, there was a span of 16 bases. The CDR3 runs 16 residues.

On this clone: One end of the junction does not line up with germline, which may come from a read error. The gene calls are TRBV24-1 and TRBJ2-1; the D is unclear. This CDR3 is built from 14 residues. CDR1 and CDR2 (germline): KGHDR, SFDVKD. The CDR3 DNA follows: TGTGCCACCAGTGACTGGGCAGCCTACGATGAGCAGTTCTTC. It encodes CATSDWAAYDEQFF.

This clone is a singleton in its sample. J is TRBJ1-5 and V is TRBV30; D call uncertain. The CDR3 totals 14 residues. Germline V gives CDR1 GTSNPN, CDR2 SVGIG (reference sequence). V lost 4 bases and J 0 bases, leaving 10 bases between the germline ends. The CDR3 reads CAWTAANSNQPQHF. In DNA form, the CDR3 reads TGTGCCTGGACGGCAGCTAATAGCAATCAGCCCCAGCATTTT. Together with reference TRBV30 and TRBJ1-5, the CDR3 gives the full variable domain: SQTIHQWPATLVQPVGSPLSLECTVEGTSNPNLYWYRQAAGRGLQLLFYSVGIGQISSEVPQNLSASRPQDRQFILSSKKLLLSDSGFYLCAWTAANSNQPQHFGDGTRLSIL.

The rearrangement links TRBV2 to TRBJ1-5; the D is unclear. Germline values: CDR1 SNHLY, CDR2 FYNNEI. V shed 6 bases and J shed 0 bases, with 12 bases lying between them. The CDR3 sequence is 15 residues long. As DNA, the CDR3 is TGTGCCAGCAGAGCGTACAGAAATAGCAATCAGCCCCAGCATTTT. Translating gives CASRAYRNSNQPQHF.

The V call is TRBV6-2 or TRBV6-3, the J call TRBJ1-6, with D unresolved. The germline V gene encodes CDR1 MNHEY and CDR2 SVGEGT. V gave up 1 base and J gave up 5 bases, with 6 bases separating them. CDR3 length equals 14 residues. CDR3 region: CASSYLRHNSPLHF. The CDR3 nucleotides are TGTGCCAGCAGTTACTTGAGGCATAATTCACCCCTCCACTTT.

About this clone: In this CDR3 the conserved last residue, phenylalanine or tryptophan, is missing, so a read error is likely. Because the CDR3's place on the DNA is in doubt, the DNA is left out and the CDR3 is given as listed by TCRdb. The genes are TRBV20-1 and TRBJ1-4. Germline V lookup: CDR1 DFQATT, CDR2 SNEGSKA (reference sequence). The CDR3 comprises 10 residues, both ends counted. The chain's CDR3 is CSARSGCRPR.

The chain recombines TRBV13 with TRBJ2-2; possibly TRBD2 for D (5 bases). V was clipped by 0 bases and J by 5 bases, with 7 bases between them. The length of the CDR3 is 14 residues. Per germline, CDR1 PRHDT and CDR2 FYEKMQ (reference sequence). The CDR3 region is CASSLGRGTGELFF. DNA for the CDR3: TGTGCCAGCAGCTTAGGACGGGGAACCGGGGAGCTGTTTTTT.

The V gene is TRBV11-2, the J gene TRBJ1-2, with a tentative D call TRBD1 (5 bases). Germline V gene data show CDR1 as SGHAT and CDR2 as FQNNGV. The CDR3 length is 14 residues. V lost 1 base and J 4 bases, leaving 10 bases between the germline ends. CDR3 in amino acids: CASSLGGYSYGYTF. For the CDR3, the DNA is TGTGCCAGCAGCTTAGGGGGGTATAGCTATGGCTACACCTTC.

The chain joins TRBV9 to TRBJ2-2, with TRBD2 as a possible D gene (6 bases). From germline, CDR1 is SGDLS and CDR2 YYNGEE. The V end lost 0 bases, the J end lost 5 bases, and 11 bases lay between the germline ends. The CDR3 length is 15 residues. The CDR3 bases are TGTGCCAGCAGCGTAGCGCAGGGAGGAACCGGGGAGCTGTTTTTT. It encodes CASSVAQGGTGELFF.

This clone was counted a single time. CDR3 in DNA: TGTGCCAGCAGCCCCTCGACTAGCGGCAATGAGCAGTTCTTC. Translated, it gives CASSPSTSGNEQFF. This chain joins TRBV11-3 and TRBJ2-1, with 9 nucleotides matching TRBD2. Germline values: CDR1 SGHNT, CDR2 YENEEA. The CDR3 has 14 amino acids. V shed 5 bases and J 6 bases; nucleotides not matched to a gene: 5.

This clone has only a few counts. The chain recombines TRBV6-2 or TRBV6-3 with TRBJ1-1; D not resolved. The CDR3 totals 13 residues. V was trimmed by 5 bases and J by 0 bases, leaving 7 bases between them. Germline V CDR1 and CDR2: MNHEY, SVGEGT. The CDR3 loop is CASSGVLNTEAFF. CDR3 DNA: TGTGCCAGCAGTGGGGTACTGAACACTGAAGCTTTCTTT.

The genes are TRBV20-1 and TRBJ2-1; D may be TRBD1 (6 bases). The CDR3 is made up of 13 amino acids. V gave up 3 bases and J gave up 11 bases, with 17 bases separating them. Germline CDR1 is DFQATT and CDR2 is SNEGSKA (reference sequence). The chain's CDR3 is CSASGQIHGQQFF. As DNA, the CDR3 is TGCAGTGCTAGTGGACAGATTCATGGACAGCAGTTCTTC.

This clone was seen a few times. V gene TRBV7-7 combines with J gene TRBJ2-5, with D possibly being TRBD2 (6 bases). The CDR3 is 15 residues long. V lost 1 base to trimming and J lost 4 bases, with 13 bases between them. The V gene's germline CDR1 is SSHAT and CDR2 FNYEAQ (reference sequence). Here the CDR3 DNA reads TGTGCCAGCAGCTTAGGGATGGGAGGAGGAGAGACCCAGTACTTC. It encodes CASSLGMGGGETQYF.

CDR3 nucleotides: TGTGCCAGCAGTGAAGCGCCGGGACTAAGCACAGATACGCAGTATTTT. It yields the protein CASSEAPGLSTDTQYF. The V call is TRBV6-1, the J call TRBJ2-3; 7 nucleotides match TRBD2. CDR3 size: 16 residues. After removal of 0 bases from V and 0 bases from J, the junction contained 3 bases not matched to a gene. CDR1 is MNHNS and CDR2 is SASEGT in the germline V gene.

This clone has a single count. The rearrangement links TRBV4-2 to TRBJ2-5; no clear D gene. V shed 0 bases and J shed 3 bases, with 11 bases lying between them. The CDR3 consists of 15 residues. Germline V gives CDR1 LGHNA, CDR2 YNFKEQ. CDR3 bases: TGTGCCAGCAGCCAAGATGGACGGTATAAAGAGACCCAGTACTTC. Protein sequence: CASSQDGRYKETQYF.

The J gene is TRBJ1-2, the V gene TRBV6-5; D perhaps matches TRBD1 (5 bases). The germline V gene encodes CDR1 MNHEY and CDR2 SVGAGI. V lost 5 bases and J 6 bases, leaving 19 bases between the germline ends. This CDR3 contains 15 residues. In nucleotides, the CDR3 is TGTGCCAGCAGTATTCTCCTCCAGGGAGTGGATGGCTACACCTTC. Amino acid sequence: CASSILLQGVDGYTF.

This chain joins TRBV13 and TRBJ1-6, with D maybe TRBD1 (6 bases). Deletions cut 4 bases from V and 10 bases from J, with 11 bases between. From germline, CDR1 is PRHDT and CDR2 FYEKMQ (reference sequence). CDR3 length: 13 amino acids. CDR3 in amino acids: CASSSQGYSPLHF. The CDR3 DNA reads TGTGCCAGCAGCTCACAGGGTTACTCACCCCTCCACTTT.

DNA of the CDR3: TGTGCCAGCAGCAAGAGGACGGCGAACACCGGGGAGCTGTTTTTT. Translated: CASSKRTANTGELFF. V and J are TRBV7-8 and TRBJ2-2; D remains ambiguous. Germline V gives CDR1 SGHVS, CDR2 FQNEAQ. The CDR3 covers 15 residues. V was clipped by 5 bases and J by 0 bases, with 10 bases between them.

The V gene is TRBV18, the J gene TRBJ1-4; no firm D call. Trimming stripped 4 bases from V and 8 bases from J, with 11 bases between. The CDR3 extends over 13 amino acids. The V gene's germline CDR1 is KGHSH and CDR2 LQKENI. CDR3 DNA: TGTGCCAGCTCACACCCGTCGGGAGAAAAACTGTTTTTT. Its translation: CASSHPSGEKLFF.

The genes are TRBV5-6 and TRBJ1-5; the D gene is possibly TRBD1 (5 bases). The CDR3 length is 18 residues. V dropped 3 bases and J dropped 0 bases, with 19 bases sitting between them. The germline V gene has CDR1 SGHDT and CDR2 YYEEEE. The DNA for the CDR3 is TGTGCCAGCAGCTCATCTTGGCAGGGCGAGTATAGCAATCAGCCCCAGCATTTT. Amino acids: CASSSSWQGEYSNQPQHF.

This chain's CDR3 is CASSLGQGFTANEKLFF. In DNA, the CDR3 is TGTGCCAGCAGTCTCGGACAGGGATTTACAGCTAATGAAAAACTGTTTTTT. The chain uses TRBV5-6 and TRBJ1-4; 8 bases match TRBD1. This CDR3 is 17 amino acids long. V shed 5 bases and J 3 bases; nucleotides not matched to a gene: 12. Germline V gene sequence: CDR1 SGHDT, CDR2 YYEEEE.

This clone occurred once. The rearrangement uses TRBV6-5 and TRBJ2-3, with a weak D call TRBD2 (5 bases). Germline V gene data show CDR1 as MNHEY and CDR2 as SVGAGI. The CDR3 contains 14 residues. Trimming stripped 5 bases from V and 4 bases from J, with 13 bases between. The CDR3 coding sequence is TGTGCCAGCAGTCCCGGACGAGGGTCAGATACGCAGTATTTT. It translates to CASSPGRGSDTQYF.

The rearrangement joins TRBV24-1 to TRBJ1-3; 10 bases align to TRBD1. Germline V CDR1 and CDR2: KGHDR, SFDVKD. The CDR3 consists of 16 residues. The J segment lost 1 base and the V segment lost 4 bases, leaving 3 bases of the junction unmatched. The CDR3 DNA reads TGTGCCACCAGTGACCGGGACAGGGGTTCTGGAAACACCATATATTTT. Translating gives CATSDRDRGSGNTIYF.

The chain links TRBV9 to TRBJ1-3; D is undetermined. Germline V gene data show CDR1 as SGDLS and CDR2 as YYNGEE. The CDR3 is 17 amino acids. Deletions cut 0 bases from V and 0 bases from J, with 13 bases between. This CDR3 reads CASSVVDSRSSGNTIYF. CDR3 nucleotides: TGTGCCAGCAGCGTAGTGGACTCCAGAAGCTCTGGAAACACCATATATTTT.

The chain couples TRBV4-1 to TRBJ1-5; D is uncertain. The germline V gene has CDR1 MGHRA and CDR2 YSYEKL. The CDR3 runs 19 residues. The ends were cut back, 1 base at V and 1 base at J, with 20 bases in the middle. The CDR3 region is CASSQGLGKGAWSNQPQHF. CDR3 nucleotide sequence: TGCGCCAGCAGCCAAGGATTAGGAAAGGGCGCGTGGAGCAATCAGCCCCAGCATTTT.

The rearrangement uses TRBV7-2 and TRBJ2-7, with D possibly matching TRBD2 (6 bases). Germline V gene lookup returns CDR1 SGHTA and CDR2 FQGNSA. The CDR3 runs 14 residues. V was pared by 6 bases and J by 3 bases, with 15 bases between. CDR3 protein: CASSWRGAGYEQYF. DNA for the CDR3: TGTGCCAGCAGTTGGAGGGGAGCCGGCTACGAGCAGTACTTC.

The chain links TRBV19 to TRBJ1-1; 8 nucleotides agree with TRBD1. The CDR3 totals 14 residues. Germline loops: CDR1 LNHDA, CDR2 SQIVND (reference sequence). V shed 5 bases and J 7 bases; nucleotides not matched to a gene: 9. Here the CDR3 reads CASSGVYGTGEAFF. For the CDR3, the DNA is TGTGCCAGTAGTGGGGTTTATGGGACAGGTGAAGCTTTCTTT.